This entry lists 16 T cell receptor beta chains sequenced from one sample in a study of blood T cells in healthy people across ages. Primed by a sample-barcoded 5' primer and a J-beta primer mix, a second PCR proceeded for 7 to 11 cycles. TCRdb passed the 5' RACE reads through MiXCR, listing each CDR3 protein once. The sample includes 1,500,000 or so distinct CDR3 sequences, 59% of them seen just once. Sequencing was performed on blood. The receptors come from a young man in good health.

This chain joins TRBV6-5 and TRBJ2-5, with D uncertain. Germline V gives CDR1 MNHEY, CDR2 SVGAGI. Trimming removed 2 bases from V and 0 bases from J, with 10 bases in between. The length of the CDR3 is 15 residues. The CDR3 loop is CASSYGGPDQETQYF. The CDR3 nucleotides read TGTGCCAGCAGTTACGGTGGGCCCGACCAAGAGACCCAGTACTTC.

The chain employs TRBV20-1 and TRBJ2-2; 10 nucleotides line up with TRBD2. The CDR3 is made up of 19 amino acids. CDR1 is DFQATT, CDR2 SNEGSKA, per germline (reference sequence). Losses at the gene ends were 0 bases for V and 1 base for J; bases not matched to a gene: 11. Here the CDR3 reads CSARDQWGSGGLNTGELFF. The CDR3 bases are TGCAGTGCTAGAGATCAGTGGGGTAGCGGGGGGTTGAACACCGGGGAGCTGTTTTTT.

The chain combines TRBV11-2 with TRBJ2-5, with D perhaps TRBD2 (5 bases). The CDR3 spans 12 residues. The germline V and J ends were trimmed by 6 bases and 4 bases, with 9 bases remaining between them. Germline-derived CDR1 and CDR2 are SGHAT and FQNNGV. The chain's CDR3 is CASRREGETQYF. The CDR3 nucleotides are TGTGCCAGCAGACGAGAGGGAGAGACCCAGTACTTC.

V usage is TRBV6-2 or TRBV6-3 and J usage is TRBJ2-7; D perhaps matches TRBD2 (5 bases). The CDR3 contains 12 residues. Germline V CDR1 and CDR2: MNHEY, SVGEGT. Trimming took off 10 bases at V and 2 bases at J, with 12 bases between the two ends. CDR3 sequence (DNA): TGTGCCACCGGACTTCCTGCCTACGAGCAGTACTTC. This sequence encodes CATGLPAYEQYF.

The CDR3 DNA reads TGCGCCAGCAGCCACCGCCGGGACAGGAATACGCAGTATTTT. Translation: CASSHRRDRNTQYF. The chain employs TRBV4-1 and TRBJ2-3; TRBD1 matches at 8 bases. With 3 bases clipped from V and 7 bases from J, the junction kept 6 bases outside the gene matches. The CDR3 covers 14 residues. Looked up from germline, CDR1 is MGHRA and CDR2 is YSYEKL.

The CDR3 bases are TGTGCCAGCAGCTTGGGACAGGGAGCTCACGAGCAGTACTTC. Amino acid sequence: CASSLGQGAHEQYF. The chain couples TRBV7-2 to TRBJ2-7; 9 bases are shared with TRBD1. Germline V lookup: CDR1 SGHTA, CDR2 FQGNSA. This CDR3 has 14 residues. The V and J ends lost 3 bases and 5 bases, in that order; junction bases with no gene match: 5.

The rearrangement links TRBV2 to TRBJ2-5; TRBD1 is a possible D gene (5 bases). V lost 3 bases and J 2 bases, leaving 10 bases between the germline ends. The CDR3 covers 14 residues. CDR1 is SNHLY and CDR2 is FYNNEI in the germline V gene. CDR3: CASSDLRGQETQYF. CDR3 in DNA: TGTGCCAGCAGTGATCTTAGGGGTCAAGAGACCCAGTACTTC.

The chain couples TRBV6-5 to TRBJ2-1; TRBD1 agrees at 7 bases. The germline CDR1 and CDR2 sequences are MNHEY and SVGAGI. CDR3 length: 16 amino acids. Trimming at V came to 5 bases and at J to 4 bases, leaving 11 bases not matched to a gene. CDR3 bases: TGTGCCAGCAGTCTCGACAGGGCCCCCCGATACAATGAGCAGTTCTTC. Its translation: CASSLDRAPRYNEQFF.

This clonotype was detected only once. This sequence joins TRBV9 and TRBJ2-2; 10 bases align to TRBD2. Germline loops: CDR1 SGDLS, CDR2 YYNGEE. Trimming removed 2 bases from V and 2 bases from J; junction bases left unmatched: 3. The CDR3 sequence is 16 residues long. Written as DNA, the CDR3 is TGTGCCAGCAGCGTTAGCGGGGGGATTAACACCGGGGAGCTGTTTTTT. As protein: CASSVSGGINTGELFF.

The V and J genes are TRBV6-6 and TRBJ1-2, with 9 nucleotides matching TRBD1. The ends lost 0 bases at V and 8 bases at J; junction bases unmatched: 4. In germline, CDR1 is MNHNY, CDR2 SVGAGI (reference sequence). The CDR3 extends over 14 amino acids. The CDR3 DNA is TGTGCCAGCAGTTACTCTACAGGGGGCGAAGGCTACACCTTC. This gives the protein CASSYSTGGEGYTF.

The chain employs TRBV20-1 and TRBJ2-1, with a weak D call TRBD1 (5 bases). The CDR3 has 13 amino acids. In germline, CDR1 is DFQATT, CDR2 SNEGSKA (reference sequence). The V gene lost 3 bases and the J gene lost 7 bases, with 13 bases spanning the gap. CDR3 in amino acids: CSARPDRSNEQFF. DNA of the CDR3: TGCAGTGCTAGGCCCGACAGATCAAATGAGCAGTTCTTC.

This clonotype occurred many times. This chain joins TRBV5-1 and TRBJ1-1, with TRBD1 as a possible D gene (5 bases). Between the trimmed V and J ends, which lost 4 bases and 1 base, there was a span of 11 bases. Germline lookup yields CDR1 SGHRS and CDR2 YFSETQ. This CDR3 is built from 14 residues. CDR3 bases: TGCGCCAGCAGCGACTATGGACAGAACACTGAAGCTTTCTTT. Amino acids: CASSDYGQNTEAFF.

V usage is TRBV4-2 and J usage is TRBJ2-1; D not certain. CDR1 and CDR2 (germline): LGHNA, YNFKEQ. The CDR3 contains 14 residues. Trimming left V 0 bases short and J 4 bases short, with 7 bases between. The DNA for the CDR3 is TGTGCCAGCAGCCAAGACGGCCCATACAATGAGCAGTTCTTC. Its translation: CASSQDGPYNEQFF.

This chain joins TRBV10-3 and TRBJ1-6; D not certain. CDR1 ENHRY and CDR2 SYGVKD come from the germline V gene. Between the trimmed V and J ends, which lost 11 bases and 6 bases, there was a span of 17 bases. The CDR3 length is 14 residues. CDR3 loop: CAVRDTVVNSPLHF. In DNA, the CDR3 is TGTGCCGTAAGGGATACGGTGGTTAATTCACCCCTCCACTTT.

Only a few counts were recorded for this clonotype. The chain has TRBV12-3 or TRBV12-4 and TRBJ2-3; perhaps TRBD1 as D (7 bases). V lost 7 bases, J lost 2 bases, and 13 bases lay in between. This CDR3 has 14 residues. CDR3 protein: CASKEGANTDTQYF. The CDR3 DNA follows: TGTGCCAGCAAGGAGGGGGCGAACACAGATACGCAGTATTTT.

The chain uses TRBV5-1 and TRBJ2-5; D remains unclear. The end of the DNA fits TRBJ2-7 better, so the J call may be wrong. This CDR3 comprises 14 residues. Germline assignment: CDR1 SGHRS and CDR2 YFSETQ. The CDR3 spells CASRLTQDTHEQYF. The CDR3 DNA is TGCGCCAGCAGGTTGACACAAGACACCCACGAGCAGTACTTC.